The clone carrying this T cell receptor beta chain was seen just once. The antigen is not known. Without sorting, samples used tens of millions of PBMCs for genomic DNA. There are 15 residues in the CDR3. Germline V gene lookup returns CDR1 MDHEN and CDR2 SYDVKM. V shed 6 bases and J shed 8 bases, with 19 bases lying between them. Roughly 27,000 T cell genomes, or around 300 ng DNA, went into replicate PCRs of unsorted PBMC. Sequencing was performed with immunoSEQ multiplex PCR; in TCRdb, only in-frame clones are kept and a portion is missing. The sample contains hundreds of thousands of clones, roughly 72% of which appear only once. This entry is derived from a study of shared clonotypes between healthy human individuals. Study in general: Contributing individuals were two females and a few males aged 18 to 49. Overall study findings and caveats: Represented diversity (both genetic and exposure-history) was limited by the small number of donors.

Sequenced input: PBMCs. The rearrangement joins TRBV28 to TRBJ1-4; D not resolved. This receptor was taken from a woman aged 40-49 years in good health. Some clones in this sample may be carry-over from other donors' samples. The CDR3 DNA sequence: TGTGCCAGCAGCCGGCCAGCAGGTAGAATCGAAAAACTGTTTTTT. Translating it yields CASSRPAGRIEKLFF.